Below, 27 T cell receptor beta chains from the same sample are listed, as sequenced in a study of T cells after yellow fever vaccination (dated by TCRdb to between 2019 and 2020). Library construction relied on 5' RACE. The sequencing machine was an Illumina HiSeq 2500. Clones were called with MiXCR by TCRdb after fastp trimmed the public reads at Q25, and only in-frame beta chains were retained. Identical CDR3 proteins give one entry, which carries the most common genes and DNA. This sample gives 200,000 to 300,000 distinct CDR3 sequences in total; around 6.7% of them show up just once. Together, the top ten hold around 1% of the sample. Interpreted using the paper, the treatment or condition label stands for: live attenuated yellow fever vaccine strain. Sequenced here: CD4+ T cells sorted from PBMCs, sampled on the day of the yellow fever booster vaccination. The source is a man aged 30-40 years who received the YFV17D yellow fever vaccine.

V and J are TRBV7-2 and TRBJ2-1; D remains ambiguous. The CDR3 totals 13 residues. Trimming pared 1 base from V and 10 bases from J, leaving 11 bases between. Looked up from germline, CDR1 is SGHTA and CDR2 is FQGNSA. CDR3 in DNA: TGTGCCAGCAGCTTAGATCCGTCCCAAGAGCAGTTCTTC. This gives the protein CASSLDPSQEQFF.

This clonotype was seen at least ten times. In nucleotides, the CDR3 is TGCGCCACAATGAGGGACTCGAGAGATACGCAGTATTTT. Translation gives CATMRDSRDTQYF. The chain joins TRBV10-1 to TRBJ2-3, with a tentative D call TRBD2 (6 bases). Germline-derived CDR1 and CDR2 are WNHNN and SYGVQD (reference sequence). The ends were cut back, 10 bases at V and 5 bases at J, with 16 bases in the middle. CDR3 length: 13 residues.

This clonotype has ten or more counts. The chain links TRBV30 to TRBJ2-7; 15 bases align to TRBD2. Germline loops: CDR1 GTSNPN, CDR2 SVGIG (reference sequence). There are 18 residues in the CDR3. J was trimmed by 2 bases and V by 2 bases; bases with no gene match: 10. The CDR3 region has the DNA TGTGCCTGGAGTCGACTCGGGACTAGCGGGAGGAGAGCCTACGAGCAGTACTTC. Residues: CAWSRLGTSGRRAYEQYF.

This clonotype has a handful of counts. The chain combines TRBV7-2 with TRBJ2-3; tentatively, D is TRBD2 (6 bases). With 5 bases removed from V and 6 bases from J, the gap between germline ends came to 12 bases. The CDR3 is made up of 13 amino acids. The germline gives CDR1 SGHTA, CDR2 FQGNSA. The CDR3 loop is CASSPGGLDTQYF. CDR3 in DNA: TGTGCCAGCAGCCCTGGGGGACTGGATACGCAGTATTTT.

The chain recombines TRBV5-1 with TRBJ2-7, with TRBD1 matching 10 bases. CDR3 size: 17 residues. The germline V gene has CDR1 SGHRS and CDR2 YFSETQ. V dropped 4 bases and J dropped 6; count of bases not matched to a gene: 16. The chain's CDR3 is CASSLQILGQGVAEQYF. CDR3 DNA sequence: TGCGCCAGCAGCCTACAGATCCTCGGACAGGGGGTAGCCGAGCAGTACTTC.

The J gene is TRBJ2-3, the V gene TRBV5-8, with TRBD1 as a possible D gene (5 bases). CDR1 and CDR2 (germline): SGHTS, YDEGEE. V gave up 5 bases and J gave up 6 bases, with 13 bases separating them. The CDR3 spans 13 residues. The CDR3 nucleotides are TGTGCCAGCAGTTCTACAGGCAGGGATACGCAGTATTTT. Amino acid sequence: CASSSTGRDTQYF.

This clonotype was seen many times. The genes are TRBV12-3 or TRBV12-4 and TRBJ2-3; possible D gene TRBD1, 6 bases. Trimming removed 3 bases at V and 6 bases at J, with 13 bases between. The CDR3 runs 14 residues. The CDR3 region has the DNA TGTGCCAGCAGTTTCCAGGGGCGGTGGGATACGCAGTATTTT. The encoded protein is CASSFQGRWDTQYF.

This clonotype was found a few times. The chain has TRBV3-1 and TRBJ2-3, with 7 bases identical to TRBD2. Germline V gene lookup returns CDR1 LGHDT and CDR2 YNNKEL (reference sequence). CDR3 length equals 15 residues. J gave up 2 bases and V 3 bases, and 5 bases lay outside the gene matches. The CDR3 loop reads CASSQSLAATDTQYF. CDR3 sequence (DNA): TGTGCCAGCAGCCAGAGCCTAGCGGCCACAGATACGCAGTATTTT.

The chain links TRBV20-1 to TRBJ2-3, with 7 positions matching TRBD2. Germline V lookup: CDR1 DFQATT, CDR2 SNEGSKA (reference sequence). Trimming took 1 base from V and 0 from J; bases not matched to a gene: 7. The CDR3 length is 16 residues. CDR3 in DNA: TGCAGTGCTAGAGCGGGGCTAGCGGCTAGCACAGATACGCAGTATTTT. Encoded protein: CSARAGLAASTDTQYF.

This clonotype showed up many times. The chain couples TRBV10-2 to TRBJ1-5; D call uncertain. V was shortened by 4 bases and J by 3 bases, with 13 bases between the two germline ends. The germline V gene encodes CDR1 WSHSY and CDR2 SAAADI. This CDR3 has 15 amino acids. CDR3 region: CASSVGRGTNQPQHF. The CDR3 bases are TGCGCCAGCAGTGTCGGTCGGGGAACCAATCAGCCCCAGCATTTT.

This clonotype was picked up many times. The J gene is TRBJ2-3, the V gene TRBV7-3, with a weak D call TRBD2 (6 bases). This CDR3 has 15 amino acids. V was trimmed by 5 bases and J by 1 base, leaving 13 bases between them. Germline lookup yields CDR1 SGHTA and CDR2 FQGTGA. CDR3 nucleotides: TGTGCCAGCAGCCCTATCCCGGGGGGCACAGATACGCAGTATTTT. The encoded protein is CASSPIPGGTDTQYF.

This clonotype appeared a few times. The chain uses TRBV10-1 and TRBJ2-7; D gene uncertain. V lost 0 bases to trimming and J lost 4 bases, with 16 bases between them. The CDR3 runs 16 residues. Germline assignment: CDR1 WNHNN and CDR2 SYGVQD (reference sequence). The CDR3 nucleotides read TGCGCCAGCAGTGAGTCTGGAAAGGTGTCTCGATACGAGCAGTACTTC. Translation: CASSESGKVSRYEQYF.

In regard to this clonotype: Possible read error: a much larger clone is one base away. CDR3 region: CSARRLAGCNEQFF. CDR3 sequence (DNA): TGCAGTGCCCGGAGACTAGCGGGATGTAATGAGCAGTTCTTC. This chain uses TRBV20-1 with TRBJ2-1; 11 nucleotides line up with TRBD2. The CDR3 covers 14 residues. Germline CDR1 reads DFQATT; CDR2 reads SNEGSKA (reference sequence). With V trimmed by 6 bases and J by 7 bases, 8 bases remained unmatched.

This clonotype was seen only a few times. The genes are TRBV2 and TRBJ2-6, with 9 positions matching TRBD2. Germline V CDR1 and CDR2: SNHLY, FYNNEI. V was clipped by 7 bases and J by 4 bases; unmatched bases: 8. CDR3 length: 16 amino acids. The CDR3 nucleotides are TGTGCCAGCACTAGCGGGACTTCTCCCGGGGCCAACGTCCTGACTTTC. Protein sequence: CASTSGTSPGANVLTF.

This chain links TRBV6-1 with TRBJ2-5; the D call may be TRBD1 or TRBD2 (6 bases each). This CDR3 is 18 amino acids long. The germline V gene has CDR1 MNHNS and CDR2 SASEGT. The V gene lost 6 bases and the J gene lost 5 bases, with 28 bases spanning the gap. CDR3 protein: CASSPRMGGGAWMETQYF. In DNA form, the CDR3 reads TGTGCCAGCAGCCCGAGAATGGGGGGCGGGGCTTGGATGGAGACCCAGTACTTC.

This clonotype occurred many times. This chain connects TRBV28 to TRBJ2-4; D may be TRBD2 (5 bases). The CDR3 spans 13 residues. V dropped 7 bases and J dropped 4 bases, with 11 bases sitting between them. Germline V gives CDR1 MDHEN, CDR2 SYDVKM. CDR3 loop: CASIGGGKNIQYF. The CDR3, as DNA: TGTGCCAGCATAGGAGGCGGGAAAAACATTCAGTACTTC.

The chain employs TRBV15 and TRBJ2-3; D is ambiguous. This CDR3 is 14 amino acids long. V lost 4 bases and J 0 bases, leaving 8 bases between the germline ends. Germline CDR1 and CDR2: LNHNV and YYDKDF (reference sequence). The CDR3 DNA reads as TGTGCCACCAGCAATCGAGTTAGCACAGATACGCAGTATTTT. Amino acid sequence: CATSNRVSTDTQYF.

V is TRBV18 and J is TRBJ2-7; D is unclear. The CDR3 sequence is 14 residues long. V was cut by 3 bases and J by 5 bases, with 14 bases left in between. Germline assignment: CDR1 KGHSH and CDR2 LQKENI. The CDR3 reads CASSPRPRCDEQYF. CDR3 DNA sequence: TGTGCCAGCTCACCTCGCCCGCGGTGCGACGAGCAGTACTTC.

This clonotype turned up a few times. This chain uses TRBV25-1 with TRBJ2-5; 8 nucleotides match TRBD2. CDR3 size: 16 residues. The germline gives CDR1 MGHDK, CDR2 SYGVNS. V lost 3 bases and J lost 6; bases outside the gene matches: 12. Written as DNA, the CDR3 is TGTGCCAGCAGTGATGCCCAGCGGGAGTCAGAACAGACCCAGTACTTC. Protein: CASSDAQRESEQTQYF.

This clonotype was seen a few times. This sequence joins TRBV7-6 and TRBJ2-7, with 9 bases lining up with TRBD2. Trimming cost V 5 bases and J 6 bases; bases outside gene matches: 5. The CDR3 is 13 residues long. Germline loops: CDR1 SGHVS, CDR2 FNYEAQ. CDR3 protein: CASSPGLASEQYF. The CDR3 DNA sequence: TGTGCCAGCAGCCCCGGACTAGCGAGCGAGCAGTACTTC.

A few counts support this clonotype. This chain uses TRBV20-1 with TRBJ2-7, with 7 positions matching TRBD2. Germline CDR1 is DFQATT and CDR2 is SNEGSKA (reference sequence). V gave up 6 bases and J gave up 7 bases; unmatched junction bases: 18. The CDR3 covers 15 residues. The CDR3 region has the DNA TGCAGTGCACCGTTGGGTAGCGGGTCCACGGGGGAGCAGTACTTC. Translation gives CSAPLGSGSTGEQYF.

This clonotype was seen more than once but under ten times. The chain is built from TRBV4-3 and TRBJ1-1, with D perhaps TRBD1 (6 bases). The CDR3 extends over 13 amino acids. Germline CDR1 and CDR2: LGHNA and YSLEER. V lost 4 bases to trimming and J lost 6 bases, with 12 bases between them. The CDR3 protein is CASSPQGPAEAFF. The CDR3 DNA reads as TGCGCCAGCAGCCCTCAGGGGCCCGCTGAAGCTTTCTTT.

This clonotype has only a few counts. The chain joins TRBV6-2 or TRBV6-3 to TRBJ2-7; TRBD2 is a possible D gene (5 bases). This CDR3 region has 16 residues. CDR1 and CDR2 (germline): MNHEY, SVGEGT. V was trimmed by 6 bases and J by 3 bases, leaving 21 bases between them. CDR3 region: CASRREGHPGRYEQYF. The CDR3 DNA reads as TGTGCCAGCAGGCGTGAGGGCCACCCTGGGCGCTACGAGCAGTACTTC.

A few counts support this clonotype. V gene TRBV7-2 combines with J gene TRBJ2-1; D may be TRBD1 (6 bases). The CDR3 runs 14 residues. V lost 2 bases and J lost 10, with 15 bases in between. Germline CDR1 SGHTA, CDR2 FQGNSA. The DNA of the CDR3 is TGTGCCAGCAGCTTAAAGACAATTCAGGGGGAGCAGTTCTTC. It codes for CASSLKTIQGEQFF. The variable domain in full, completed from reference TRBV7-2 and TRBJ2-1, reads GAGVSQSPSNKVTEKGKDVELRCDPISGHTALYWYRQSLGQGLEFLIYFQGNSAPDKSGLPSDRFSAERTGGSVSTLTIQRTQQEDSAVYLCASSLKTIQGEQFFGPGTRLTVL.

In nucleotides, the CDR3 is TGTGCCAGCAGCTTAGTGGGTGAAGGGACGCAGTATTTT. Amino acids: CASSLVGEGTQYF. The genes are TRBV11-3 and TRBJ2-3; D remains ambiguous. The CDR3 is 13 amino acids. Per the germline V gene, CDR1 is SGHNT and CDR2 is YENEEA. V lost 1 base and J lost 9, with 11 bases in between.

This clonotype was counted at least ten times. The rearrangement links TRBV10-3 to TRBJ2-7; D perhaps matches TRBD2 (6 bases). V lost 5 bases, J lost 2 bases, and 19 bases lay in between. The CDR3 extends over 16 amino acids. CDR1 and CDR2 from the germline V gene are ENHRY and SYGVKD. The CDR3 is CAISSNAGLTTYEQYF. CDR3 coding DNA: TGTGCCATCAGTTCAAACGCGGGACTGACGACCTACGAGCAGTACTTC.

This clonotype was observed a few times. The genes are TRBV12-3 or TRBV12-4 and TRBJ2-7, with D unclear. The CDR3 consists of 11 residues. The ends were cut back, 3 bases at V and 6 bases at J, with 6 bases in the middle. The CDR3 nucleotides read TGTGCCAGCAGTTTCTCCCTCGAGCAGTACTTC. Translated: CASSFSLEQYF.